The 15 T cell receptor beta chains presented below share a single source sample, sequenced in a study of blood T cell repertoires in COVID-19. Here immunoSEQ multiplex PCR was the method, and the copy in TCRdb shows in-frame clones only, minus some. The repertoire holds 65,000 to 70,000 clones, with 60% to 85% as singletons. Specimen: peripheral blood. Receptor source: a human donor in a cohort sampled during active COVID-19.

J is TRBJ2-1 and V is TRBV6-2 or TRBV6-3; unclear D gene. Germline CDR1 MNHEY, CDR2 SVGEGT. Trimming shortened V by 2 bases and J by 4 bases, and 15 bases separated the two germline ends. The CDR3 totals 16 residues. The CDR3 spells CASSYLSGPKYNEQFF. The CDR3 DNA reads as TGTGCCAGCAGTTACCTTTCAGGTCCAAAGTACAATGAGCAGTTCTTC.

The chain employs TRBV24-1 and TRBJ2-1, with TRBD2 matching 7 bases. Germline CDR1 is KGHDR and CDR2 is SFDVKD. The CDR3 has 15 amino acids. Trimming took 4 bases from V and 8 from J; bases not matched to a gene: 10. The CDR3 DNA reads as TGTGCCACCAGTGAACAAGCGGGGTGGATGGATGAGCAGTTCTTC. This encodes CATSEQAGWMDEQFF.

The V and J genes are TRBV6-7 and TRBJ1-4, with 8 nucleotides matching TRBD1. TRBV6-7 is an ORF, and what it does is uncertain. Trimming cost V 5 bases and J 1 base; bases outside gene matches: 9. The CDR3 loop spans 17 amino acids. In DNA, the CDR3 is TGTGCCAGCAGTCGATCGGTCGGACAGGGAACTAATGAAAAACTGTTTTTT. Protein: CASSRSVGQGTNEKLFF.

This clone was seen a handful of times. CDR3 sequence reads: CASSLYASPGQGINEQYF. CDR3 in DNA: TGTGCCAGCAGCTTATACGCCAGCCCAGGACAGGGGATTAACGAGCAGTACTTC. This chain uses TRBV7-2 with TRBJ2-7; 9 bases line up with TRBD1. The J segment lost 5 bases and the V segment lost 2 bases, leaving 16 bases of the junction unmatched. Germline values: CDR1 SGHTA, CDR2 FQGNSA. This CDR3 comprises 18 residues.

The rearrangement uses TRBV27 and TRBJ1-1; 8 bases are shared with TRBD1. The germline gives CDR1 MNHEY, CDR2 SMNVEV (reference sequence). CDR3 length: 14 amino acids. V gave up 4 bases and J gave up 1 base; unmatched junction bases: 2. The CDR3 DNA is TGTGCCAGCAGTTCGACAGGGGCGAACACTGAAGCTTTCTTT. It specifies CASSSTGANTEAFF.

The rearrangement links TRBV28 to TRBJ1-5; D remains ambiguous. Germline V gene lookup returns CDR1 MDHEN and CDR2 SYDVKM. Trimming shortened V by 5 bases and J by 4 bases, and 6 bases separated the two germline ends. The CDR3 totals 12 residues. CDR3 nucleotide sequence: TGTGCCAGCAGTCCGACTAATCAGCCCCAGCATTTT. As protein: CASSPTNQPQHF.

V and J are TRBV5-6 and TRBJ1-5; no clear D. With 3 bases removed from V and 0 bases from J, the gap between germline ends came to 16 bases. Germline V CDR1 and CDR2: SGHDT, YYEEEE. This CDR3 is 17 amino acids long. The CDR3 DNA sequence: TGTGCCAGCAGCTCACTAAAGGCCATTCTTAGCAATCAGCCCCAGCATTTT. It translates to CASSSLKAILSNQPQHF. The whole variable domain, remainder taken from reference TRBV5-6 and TRBJ1-5, is DAGVTQSPTHLIKTRGQQVTLRCSPKSGHDTVSWYQQALGQGPQFIFQYYEEEERQRGNFPDRFSGHQFPNYSSELNVNALLLGDSALYLCASSSLKAILSNQPQHFGDGTRLSIL.

J is TRBJ1-2 and V is TRBV5-4; D not resolved. In germline, CDR1 is SGHNT, CDR2 YYREEE (reference sequence). The CDR3 covers 16 residues. Trimming pared 0 bases from V and 2 bases from J, leaving 14 bases between. CDR3 sequence (DNA): TGTGCCAGCAGCTTGGGGTTTGCGGCAGTGAACTATGGCTACACCTTC. Amino acid sequence: CASSLGFAAVNYGYTF.

This chain connects TRBV5-4 to TRBJ1-5; a weak D match, TRBD1 (5 bases). Germline CDR1 reads SGHNT; CDR2 reads YYREEE (reference sequence). The CDR3 sequence is 14 residues long. V was pared by 3 bases and J by 1 base, with 8 bases between. CDR3 sequence: CASSSQGSNQPQHF. The CDR3 bases are TGTGCCAGCAGCTCCCAGGGAAGCAATCAGCCCCAGCATTTT.

This sequence joins TRBV6-1 and TRBJ2-3; D remains ambiguous. Per the germline V gene, CDR1 is MNHNS and CDR2 is SASEGT. Trimming took off 6 bases at V and 2 bases at J, with 6 bases between the two ends. The CDR3 contains 12 residues. The CDR3 region has the DNA TGTGCCAGCAGCCTATACACAGATACGCAGTATTTT. This gives the protein CASSLYTDTQYF.

This clone was detected only a few times. This chain joins TRBV11-2 and TRBJ2-7; 10 bases are shared with TRBD2. Germline V gene lookup returns CDR1 SGHAT and CDR2 FQNNGV. CDR3 length equals 15 residues. Trimming took 5 bases from V and 0 from J; bases not matched to a gene: 4. CDR3 DNA sequence: TGTGCCAGCAGCGTTACTAGCGGGAACTCCTACGAGCAGTACTTC. Translation gives CASSVTSGNSYEQYF.

The rearrangement joins TRBV28 to TRBJ1-1; 8 positions match TRBD1. The CDR3 contains 17 residues. Germline V gives CDR1 MDHEN, CDR2 SYDVKM. V shed 7 bases, J shed 5 bases, and the junction held 18 bases outside the gene matches. The CDR3 protein is CASTRAGRGLMYTEAFF. The CDR3 bases are TGTGCCAGCACCCGAGCTGGCAGGGGGCTTATGTATACTGAAGCTTTCTTT.

CDR3 sequence (DNA): TGTGCCAGCAGCCAGCGACAGGGGGCTGGGGCCAACGTCCTGACTTTC. Protein product: CASSQRQGAGANVLTF. The gene calls are TRBV3-1 (or the pseudogene TRBV3-2) and TRBJ2-6; TRBD1 aligns across 9 bases. Germline lookup yields CDR1 LGHDT and CDR2 YNNKEL (reference sequence). The CDR3 is 16 amino acids. After removal of 3 bases from V and 2 bases from J, the junction contained 2 bases not matched to a gene.

The CDR3 protein is CASRGDSRSPYGYTF. CDR3 nucleotides: TGTGCCAGCAGGGGGGACAGCCGGAGTCCCTATGGCTACACCTTC. The chain combines TRBV2 with TRBJ1-2; 7 positions match TRBD1. With 6 bases clipped from V and 4 bases from J, the junction kept 11 bases outside the gene matches. The CDR3 runs to 15 residues. Germline loops: CDR1 SNHLY, CDR2 FYNNEI.

V usage is TRBV7-8 and J usage is TRBJ2-7; D ambiguous. This CDR3 has 12 residues. Germline CDR1 is SGHVS and CDR2 is FQNEAQ. Trimming stripped 3 bases from V and 2 bases from J, with 5 bases between. CDR3 bases: TGTGCCAGCAGCTTTATAACCTACGAGCAGTACTTC. This codes for CASSFITYEQYF.